This T cell receptor beta chain was documented in a study of CD8+ T cells in alopecia areata. Noted treatment: oral pan-JAK inhibitor, 5-10 mg twice daily. Researchers gathered lesional scalp punch biopsies and peripheral blood from patients with alopecia areata. Sorted populations comprised CD4+ and CD8+ T cells obtained from PBMCs. The V end lost 1 base, the J end lost 4 bases, and 8 bases lay between the germline ends. Germline V gene lookup returns CDR1 MGHDK and CDR2 SYGVNS. This CDR3 spans 14 amino acids. cDNA serving as the sequencing template came from extracted, reverse transcribed RNA. Sequencing used immunoSEQ multiplex PCR; TCRdb keeps in-frame clones, though not all of them. The sample lists 200,000 to 250,000 clones, 50% to 70% seen once, with 1.6% in the top ten. This clone was counted a few times.

The sequences come from CD4+ T cells sorted from blood, collected at week 4, from a patient treated with tofacitinib. The rearrangement links TRBV25-1 to TRBJ1-5, with a possible D match to TRBD1 (6 bases). The sequence was obtained from a human donor with alopecia areata. CDR3 sequence (DNA): TGTGCCAGCAGTGAATGGGGGACAAATCAGCCCCAGCATTTT. Amino acids: CASSEWGTNQPQHF.